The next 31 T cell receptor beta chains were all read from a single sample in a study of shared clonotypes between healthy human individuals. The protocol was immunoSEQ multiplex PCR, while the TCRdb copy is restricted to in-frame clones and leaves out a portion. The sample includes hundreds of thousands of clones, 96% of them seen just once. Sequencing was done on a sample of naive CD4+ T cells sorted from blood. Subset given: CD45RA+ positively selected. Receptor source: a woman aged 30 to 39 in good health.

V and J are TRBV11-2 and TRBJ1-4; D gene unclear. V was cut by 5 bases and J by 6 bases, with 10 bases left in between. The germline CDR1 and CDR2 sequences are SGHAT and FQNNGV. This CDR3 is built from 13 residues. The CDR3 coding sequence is TGTGCCAGCAGCGACCCCTATCATGAAAAACTGTTTTTT. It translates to CASSDPYHEKLFF.

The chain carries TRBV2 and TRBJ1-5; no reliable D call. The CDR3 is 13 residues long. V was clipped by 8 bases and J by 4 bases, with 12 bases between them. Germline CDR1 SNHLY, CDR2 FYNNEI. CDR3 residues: CASCREGNQPQHF. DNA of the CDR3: TGTGCCAGCTGTAGGGAGGGTAATCAGCCCCAGCATTTT.

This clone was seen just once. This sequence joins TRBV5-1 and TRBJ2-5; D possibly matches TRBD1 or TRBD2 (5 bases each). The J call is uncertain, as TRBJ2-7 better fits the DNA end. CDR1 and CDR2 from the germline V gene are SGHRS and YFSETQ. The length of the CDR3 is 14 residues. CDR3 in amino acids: CASRKGTGSYEQYF. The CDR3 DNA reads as TGCGCCAGCAGGAAGGGGACCGGATCCTACGAGCAGTACTTC.

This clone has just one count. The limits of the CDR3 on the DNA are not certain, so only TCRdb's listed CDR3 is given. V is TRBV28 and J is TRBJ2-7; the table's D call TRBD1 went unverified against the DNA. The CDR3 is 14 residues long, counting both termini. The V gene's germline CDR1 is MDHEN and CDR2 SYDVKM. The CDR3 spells CASSLGVGSGTGNF.

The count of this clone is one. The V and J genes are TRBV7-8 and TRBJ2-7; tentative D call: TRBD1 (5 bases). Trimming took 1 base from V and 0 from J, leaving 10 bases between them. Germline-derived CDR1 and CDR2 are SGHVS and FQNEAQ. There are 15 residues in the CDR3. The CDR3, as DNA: TGTGCCAGCAGCTTAGAGACAGCACCCTCCTACGAGCAGTACTTC. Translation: CASSLETAPSYEQYF.

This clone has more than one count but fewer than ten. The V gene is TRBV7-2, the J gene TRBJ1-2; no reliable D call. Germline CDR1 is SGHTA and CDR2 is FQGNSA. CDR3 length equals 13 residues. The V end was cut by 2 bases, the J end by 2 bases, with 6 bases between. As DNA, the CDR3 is TGTGCCAGCAGCTTATTGGGCAACTATGGCTACACCTTC. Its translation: CASSLLGNYGYTF.

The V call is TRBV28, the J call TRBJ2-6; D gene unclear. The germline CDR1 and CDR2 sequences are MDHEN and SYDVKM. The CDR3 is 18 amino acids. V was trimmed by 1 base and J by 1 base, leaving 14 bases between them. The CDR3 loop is CASSLSRRDGSGANVLTF. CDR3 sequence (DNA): TGTGCCAGCAGTTTATCTCGACGCGATGGGTCTGGGGCCAACGTCCTGACTTTC.

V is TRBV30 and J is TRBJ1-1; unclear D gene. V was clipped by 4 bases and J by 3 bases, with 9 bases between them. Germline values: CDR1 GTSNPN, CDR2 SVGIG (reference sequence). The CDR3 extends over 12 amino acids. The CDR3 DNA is TGTGCCTGGACTGGAGCCTACACTGAAGCTTTCTTT. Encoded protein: CAWTGAYTEAFF.

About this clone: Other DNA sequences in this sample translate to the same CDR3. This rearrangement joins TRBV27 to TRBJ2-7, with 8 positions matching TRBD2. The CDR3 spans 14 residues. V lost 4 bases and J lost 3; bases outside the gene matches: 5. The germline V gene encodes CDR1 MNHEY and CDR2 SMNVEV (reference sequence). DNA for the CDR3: TGTGCCAGCAGTTCGAGCGGGAGTAGCTACGAGCAGTACTTC. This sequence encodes CASSSSGSSYEQYF.

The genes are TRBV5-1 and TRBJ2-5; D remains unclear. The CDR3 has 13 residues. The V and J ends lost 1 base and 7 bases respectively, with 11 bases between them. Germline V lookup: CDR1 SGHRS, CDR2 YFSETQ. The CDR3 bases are TGCGCCAGCAGCTTGAGGGCTGAAGGGACCCAGTACTTC. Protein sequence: CASSLRAEGTQYF.

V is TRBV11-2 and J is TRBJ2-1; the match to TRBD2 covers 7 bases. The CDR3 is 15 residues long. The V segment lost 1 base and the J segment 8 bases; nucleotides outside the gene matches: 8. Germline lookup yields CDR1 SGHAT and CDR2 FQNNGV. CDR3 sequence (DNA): TGTGCCAGCAGCTTAGGGTGGGAGGGACGGTATGAGCAGTTCTTC. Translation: CASSLGWEGRYEQFF.

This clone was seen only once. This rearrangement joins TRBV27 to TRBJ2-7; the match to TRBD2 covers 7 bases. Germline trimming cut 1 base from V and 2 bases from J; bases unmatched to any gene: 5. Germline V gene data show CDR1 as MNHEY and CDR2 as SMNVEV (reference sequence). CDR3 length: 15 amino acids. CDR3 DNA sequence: TGTGCCAGCAGTTTATTTGCTAGCGGAACCTACGAGCAGTACTTC. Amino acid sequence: CASSLFASGTYEQYF.

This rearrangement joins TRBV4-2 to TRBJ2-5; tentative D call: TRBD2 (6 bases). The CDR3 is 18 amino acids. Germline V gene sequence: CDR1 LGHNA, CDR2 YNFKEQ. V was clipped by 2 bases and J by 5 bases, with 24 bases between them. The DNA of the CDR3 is TGTGCCAGCAGCCAACGGACTTTGGACTGGCGGGACGGTGAGACCCAGTACTTC. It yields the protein CASSQRTLDWRDGETQYF.

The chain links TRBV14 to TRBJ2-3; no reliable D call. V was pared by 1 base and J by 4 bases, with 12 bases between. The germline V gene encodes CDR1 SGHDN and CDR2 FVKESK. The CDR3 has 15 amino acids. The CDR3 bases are TGTGCCAGCAGCCAAGTGGGGTTGGTGGCAGATACGCAGTATTTT. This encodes CASSQVGLVADTQYF.

The CDR3 DNA follows: TGTGCCAGCAGCTCTTCGACGGATAATGAAAAACTGTTTTTT. Translation gives CASSSSTDNEKLFF. The rearrangement joins TRBV7-9 to TRBJ1-4; D remains unclear. Trimming removed 4 bases at V and 4 bases at J, with 10 bases between. Germline lookup yields CDR1 SEHNR and CDR2 FQNEAQ (reference sequence). This CDR3 spans 14 amino acids. Full variable domain (missing parts from reference TRBV7-9 and TRBJ1-4): DTGVSQNPRHKITKRGQNVTFRCDPISEHNRLYWYRQTLGQGPEFLTYFQNEAQLEKSRLLSDRFSAERPKGSFSTLEIQRTEQGDSAMYLCASSSSTDNEKLFFGSGTQLSVL.

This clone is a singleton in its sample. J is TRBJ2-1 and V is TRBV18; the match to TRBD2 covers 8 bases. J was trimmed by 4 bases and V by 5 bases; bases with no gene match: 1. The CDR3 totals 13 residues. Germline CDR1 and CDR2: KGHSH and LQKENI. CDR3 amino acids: CASSGTSYNEQFF. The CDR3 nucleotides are TGTGCCAGCTCAGGGACTAGTTACAATGAGCAGTTCTTC.

The CDR3 DNA reads as TGTGCCAGCAGCTTAAAGCGGAGGGGGCTTGGCTACACCTTC. As protein: CASSLKRRGLGYTF. The J gene is TRBJ1-2, the V gene TRBV7-9; 7 positions agree with TRBD1. CDR3 length: 14 residues. J lost 7 bases, V lost 2 bases, and 7 bases had no gene match. CDR1 and CDR2 (germline): SEHNR, FQNEAQ (reference sequence).

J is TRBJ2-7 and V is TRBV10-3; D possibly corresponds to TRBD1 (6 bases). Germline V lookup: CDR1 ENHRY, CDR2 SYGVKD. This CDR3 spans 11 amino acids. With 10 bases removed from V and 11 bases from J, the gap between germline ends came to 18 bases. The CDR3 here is CATRDTAMEYF. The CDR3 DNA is TGTGCCACCCGGGACACGGCCATGGAGTACTTC.

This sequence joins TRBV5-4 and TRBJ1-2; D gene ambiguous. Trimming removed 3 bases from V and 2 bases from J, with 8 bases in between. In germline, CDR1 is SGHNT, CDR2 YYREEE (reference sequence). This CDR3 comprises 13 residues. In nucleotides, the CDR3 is TGTGCCAGCAGCTGGGAGACCAACTATGGCTACACCTTC. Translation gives CASSWETNYGYTF.

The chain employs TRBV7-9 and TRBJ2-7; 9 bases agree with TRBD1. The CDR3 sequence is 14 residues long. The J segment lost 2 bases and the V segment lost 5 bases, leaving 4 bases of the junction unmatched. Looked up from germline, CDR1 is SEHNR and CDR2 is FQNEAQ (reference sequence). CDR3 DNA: TGTGCCAGCAGCAAGGACAGGGGACCCTACGAGCAGTACTTC. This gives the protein CASSKDRGPYEQYF.

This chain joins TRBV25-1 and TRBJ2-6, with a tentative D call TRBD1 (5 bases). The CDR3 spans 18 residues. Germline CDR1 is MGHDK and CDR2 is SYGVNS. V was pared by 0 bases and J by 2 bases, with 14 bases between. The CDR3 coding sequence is TGTGCCAGCAGTGAATATAGGGGCAGGGTGGCTGGGGCCAACGTCCTGACTTTC. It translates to CASSEYRGRVAGANVLTF.

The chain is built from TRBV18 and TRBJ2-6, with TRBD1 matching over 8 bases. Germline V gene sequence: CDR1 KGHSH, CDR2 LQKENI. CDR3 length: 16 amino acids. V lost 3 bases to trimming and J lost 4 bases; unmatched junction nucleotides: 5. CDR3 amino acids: CASSPQGAQGANVLTF. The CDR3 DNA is TGTGCCAGCTCACCCCAGGGGGCGCAAGGGGCCAACGTCCTGACTTTC. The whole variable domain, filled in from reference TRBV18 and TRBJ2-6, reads NAGVMQNPRHLVRRRGQEARLRCSPMKGHSHVYWYRQLPEEGLKFMVYLQKENIIDESGMPKERFSAEFPKEGPSILRIQQVVRGDSAAYFCASSPQGAQGANVLTFGAGSRLTVL.

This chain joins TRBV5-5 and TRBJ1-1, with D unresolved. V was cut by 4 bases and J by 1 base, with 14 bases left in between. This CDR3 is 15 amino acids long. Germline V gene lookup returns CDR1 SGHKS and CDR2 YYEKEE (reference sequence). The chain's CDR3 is CASSPSSFGNTEAFF. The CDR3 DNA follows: TGTGCCAGCAGCCCCTCCTCATTCGGGAACACTGAAGCTTTCTTT.

CDR3 coding DNA: TGTGCCAGCAGTGAAGGAAAAACAGGGTACACCGGGGAGCTGTTTTTT. Translated: CASSEGKTGYTGELFF. The chain uses TRBV25-1 and TRBJ2-2; possible D gene TRBD1, 6 bases. The V and J ends lost 2 bases and 3 bases respectively, with 13 bases between them. Germline assignment: CDR1 MGHDK and CDR2 SYGVNS. This CDR3 region has 16 residues.

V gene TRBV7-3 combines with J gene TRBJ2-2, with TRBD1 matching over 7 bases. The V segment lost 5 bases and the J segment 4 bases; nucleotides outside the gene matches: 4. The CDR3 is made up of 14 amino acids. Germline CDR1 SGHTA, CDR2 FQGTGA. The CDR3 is CASSPQGSTGELFF. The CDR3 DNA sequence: TGTGCCAGCAGCCCACAGGGGTCCACCGGGGAGCTGTTTTTT.

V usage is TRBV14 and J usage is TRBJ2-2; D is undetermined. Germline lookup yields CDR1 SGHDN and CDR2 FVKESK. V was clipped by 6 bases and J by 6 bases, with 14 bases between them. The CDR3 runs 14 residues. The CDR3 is CASRQTLRSGELFF. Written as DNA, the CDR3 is TGTGCCAGCAGACAGACCCTCAGGTCCGGGGAGCTGTTTTTT.

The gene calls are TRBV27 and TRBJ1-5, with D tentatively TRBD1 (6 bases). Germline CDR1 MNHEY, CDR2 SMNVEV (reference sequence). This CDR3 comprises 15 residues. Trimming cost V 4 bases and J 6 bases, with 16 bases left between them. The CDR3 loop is CASSSRAGAVQPQHF. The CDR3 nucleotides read TGTGCCAGCAGTTCCCGTGCGGGGGCAGTTCAGCCCCAGCATTTT.

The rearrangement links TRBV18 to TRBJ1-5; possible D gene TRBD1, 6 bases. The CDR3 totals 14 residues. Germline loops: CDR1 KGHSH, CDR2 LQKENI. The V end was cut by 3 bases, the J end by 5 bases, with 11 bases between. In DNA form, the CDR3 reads TGTGCCAGCTCACCGGGAGAGGGGGATCAGCCCCAGCATTTT. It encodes CASSPGEGDQPQHF. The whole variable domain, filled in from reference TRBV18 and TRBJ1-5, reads NAGVMQNPRHLVRRRGQEARLRCSPMKGHSHVYWYRQLPEEGLKFMVYLQKENIIDESGMPKERFSAEFPKEGPSILRIQQVVRGDSAAYFCASSPGEGDQPQHFGDGTRLSIL.

The CDR3 DNA reads as TGTGCCAGCAGCTTGGTTAGACAGAAAACTAACTATGGCTACACCTTC. Residues: CASSLVRQKTNYGYTF. The chain carries TRBV5-6 and TRBJ1-2; a possible D gene is TRBD1 (5 bases). CDR1 and CDR2 from the germline V gene are SGHDT and YYEEEE. The CDR3 runs 16 residues. The V end lost 0 bases, the J end lost 0 bases, and 12 bases lay between the germline ends.

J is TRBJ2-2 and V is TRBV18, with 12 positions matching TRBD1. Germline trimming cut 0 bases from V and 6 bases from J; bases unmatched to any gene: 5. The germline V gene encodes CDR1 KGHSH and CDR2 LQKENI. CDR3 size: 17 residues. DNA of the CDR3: TGTGCCAGCTCACCACCGCCGGGACAGGGGGCCGCCGGGGAGCTGTTTTTT. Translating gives CASSPPPGQGAAGELFF.

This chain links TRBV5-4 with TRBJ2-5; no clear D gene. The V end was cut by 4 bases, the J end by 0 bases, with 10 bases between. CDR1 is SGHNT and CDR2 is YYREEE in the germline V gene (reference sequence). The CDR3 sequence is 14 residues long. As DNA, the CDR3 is TGTGCCAGCAGCGGAAACAAGTACCAAGAGACCCAGTACTTC. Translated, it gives CASSGNKYQETQYF.